The clone carrying this T cell receptor (beta chain) occurred a few times. The antigen is not known. The sample is drawn from a study of a mutant IDH1 vaccine in newly diagnosed glioma. Overall study context: Patients got their first vaccination 4-6 weeks after radiotherapy alone, or with temozolomide cycles. Visit V13 took place at week 47, and visit V12 happened at week 35. Antecedent treatment encompassed radiotherapy, temozolomide, or their combination; the majority received both.

Some clones are missing from TCRdb's copy, which holds only in-frame ones; the method was immunoSEQ multiplex PCR. The sample includes 40,000 to 55,000 clones, 76% of them seen just once. The CDR3 is 14 amino acids. Losses at the gene ends were 0 bases for V and 5 bases for J; bases not matched to a gene: 4. Germline V gene sequence: CDR1 SGDLS, CDR2 YYNGEE. Time point in this sample: week 35, safety follow-up. Topical imiquimod accompanied each vaccine dose, which consisted of 300 ug of mutant IDH1 20-mer peptide. Donor tumors were new WHO grade 3 or 4 IDH1-mutant, ATRX-lost astrocytomas. The chain recombines TRBV9 with TRBJ1-1; TRBD1 agrees at 7 bases. The source material was PBMCs, sampled from a glioma patient whose treatment included an IDH1 peptide vaccine. The sequence was obtained from a man in his forties with glioma. The CDR3 DNA follows: TGTGCCAGCAGCGTAGGACAGGGAGGTACTGAAGCTTTCTTT. Translation gives CASSVGQGGTEAFF.